The clone carrying this TCR beta chain occurred a few times. Together with a sample-barcoded 5' primer, a J-beta primer mix was included in a second PCR lasting 7 to 11 cycles. TCRdb ran MiXCR on the 5' RACE reads and lists one entry per CDR3 protein. The sample includes about 970,000 distinct CDR3 sequences, about 53% seen only once; the top ten take 20% to 25%. This specimen comes from a study of blood T cells in healthy people across ages. CDR1 is MNHEY, CDR2 SVGAGI, per germline. The CDR3 is 13 amino acids. Trimming took off 8 bases at V and 0 bases at J, with 9 bases between the two ends. This TCR derives from a woman in her fifties or sixties in good health. The chain recombines TRBV6-5 with TRBJ2-3; D is unclear. Sequencing used blood. The CDR3 nucleotides read TGTGCCAGCCGCGTCCCTAGCACAGATACGCAGTATTTT. It encodes CASRVPSTDTQYF.